These 3 T cell receptor beta chains came from one sample sequenced in a study of CD8+ T cells in alopecia areata. Specified treatment: oral pan-JAK inhibitor, 5-10 mg twice daily. RNA extraction was followed by reverse transcription into cDNA, which acted as the sequencing template. Assay: immunoSEQ multiplex PCR; the TCRdb copy retains only in-frame clones and omits some. The top ten hold approximately 1.4% of the sample, which has about 210,000 clones, about three fifths seen once. The sequenced sample was CD4+ T cells sorted from blood, obtained at week 4, from a patient treated with tofacitinib. These receptors were collected from a human donor with alopecia areata.

This clone occurred a few times. This sequence joins TRBV19 and TRBJ1-1, with 9 bases lining up with TRBD1. Germline CDR1 reads LNHDA; CDR2 reads SQIVND (reference sequence). The CDR3 runs 13 residues. The trim removed 6 bases at V and 6 bases at J, leaving 5 bases unmatched. The CDR3: CASSGQGIAEAFF. CDR3 sequence (DNA): TGTGCCAGTAGCGGACAGGGGATCGCTGAAGCTTTCTTT.

This clone was picked up a small number of times. V is TRBV23-1 and J is TRBJ2-7; D is unresolved. TRBV23-1 is sorted into the ORF group, with uncertain function. This CDR3 contains 14 residues. Trimming removed 2 bases from V and 4 bases from J, with 12 bases in between. CDR3 sequence: CASSQGVISYEQYF. For the CDR3, the DNA is TGCGCCAGCAGTCAAGGGGTTATAAGTTACGAGCAGTACTTC.

As regards this clone: One junction end disagrees with the germline gene, perhaps due to a read error. The V and J genes are TRBV6-6 and TRBJ1-2, with 7 bases lining up with TRBD1. The germline V gene has CDR1 MNHNY and CDR2 SVGAGI (reference sequence). The CDR3 covers 12 residues. This chain's CDR3 is CASTGTAYSYTF. The CDR3 nucleotides read TGTGCCAGCACCGGGACAGCCTATAGCTACACCTTC.